This T cell receptor beta chain was captured in a study of blood T cell dynamics during melanoma immunotherapy. Study-level information: Patients with metastatic melanoma got pembrolizumab or nivolumab-ipilimumab as first-line care. Study findings and constraints: At W3, later disease-control patients showed bifurcated PBMC repertoire changes, unlike progressors.

Only in-frame clones appear in the TCRdb table, and some are missing; sequencing was by immunoSEQ multiplex PCR. The sample has 8,500 to 11,000 clones, 70% to 90% seen once. Time point specified: week 3, after first cycle of checkpoint inhibitor. One draw preceded checkpoint blockade; another followed its first cycle at week 3. No patient had earlier systemic cancer treatment, concurrent immunosuppressants, or another active cancer. Germline V gene lookup returns CDR1 GTSNPN and CDR2 SVGIG (reference sequence). There are 14 residues in the CDR3. Trimming removed 2 bases from V and 9 bases from J; junction bases left unmatched: 8. Note on this clone: The antigen is not known.

The V gene is TRBV30, the J gene TRBJ2-2, with 8 bases identical to TRBD2. The sample consisted of blood, taken from a patient treated with checkpoint blockade. This TCR was sampled from a human donor with melanoma. The CDR3 nucleotides read TGTGCCTGGAGTCTACAGGGACTAGGATGGGAGCTGTTTTTT. Its protein product is CAWSLQGLGWELFF.